A single sample is the source of the 24 T cell receptor beta chains below, sequenced in a study of T cell repertoires in cytomegalovirus infection. These receptors are not linked to any known antigen. TCRdb itself ran the reads through MiXCR, one entry per CDR3 protein. The sample lists 150,000 to 200,000 distinct CDR3 sequences, about 20% seen once, with roughly 27% in the top ten. This specimen was CD8+ T cells from cultured PBMCs, taken from culture after CMV antigen stimulation. The receptors here all came from a human donor in good health (CMV status not recorded). Some clones in this sample may be carry-over from other donors' samples.

This clonotype was counted between two and nine times. The rearrangement uses TRBV7-8 and TRBJ2-7; either TRBD1 or TRBD2 may supply D (5 bases each). CDR1 SGHVS and CDR2 FQNEAQ come from the germline V gene. This CDR3 region has 12 residues. Between the trimmed V and J ends, which lost 8 bases and 5 bases, there was a span of 13 bases. The CDR3 DNA sequence: TGTGCCAGCGGGACCCACCCCCACGAGCAGTACTTC. Its translation is CASGTHPHEQYF.

The chain has TRBV6-5 and TRBJ2-6; D remains unclear. This CDR3 is built from 15 residues. The germline V and J ends were trimmed by 2 bases and 4 bases, with 9 bases remaining between them. Looked up from germline, CDR1 is MNHEY and CDR2 is SVGAGI. CDR3 residues: CASSYTWSGANVLTF. The CDR3 bases are TGTGCCAGCAGTTACACGTGGTCAGGGGCCAACGTCCTGACTTTC.

The chain uses TRBV7-9 and TRBJ1-5, with D possibly matching TRBD1 (5 bases). Trimming took 5 bases from V and 5 from J, leaving 13 bases between them. The CDR3 covers 14 residues. Germline V gene lookup returns CDR1 SEHNR and CDR2 FQNEAQ (reference sequence). The CDR3 sequence is CASSPGFGYQPQHF. The CDR3, as DNA: TGTGCCAGCAGCCCAGGGTTTGGGTATCAGCCCCAGCATTTT.

This clonotype appeared a few times. The chain combines TRBV7-9 with TRBJ2-2, with TRBD2 as a possible D gene (5 bases). This CDR3 region has 15 residues. Germline CDR1 reads SEHNR; CDR2 reads FQNEAQ (reference sequence). V lost 3 bases and J lost 5, with 13 bases in between. CDR3 bases: TGTGCCAGCAGCTTTGGACCGGAGCGGACCGGGGAGCTGTTTTTT. Its protein product is CASSFGPERTGELFF.

The chain joins TRBV6-1 to TRBJ1-2; 7 bases match TRBD1. CDR1 is MNHNS and CDR2 is SASEGT in the germline V gene. This CDR3 is built from 14 residues. With 6 bases clipped from V and 4 bases from J, the junction kept 8 bases outside the gene matches. CDR3: CASRPLDRPYGYTF. The CDR3 region has the DNA TGTGCCAGCAGACCGCTGGACAGGCCCTATGGCTACACCTTC.

This clonotype was seen more than once but under ten times. The V call is TRBV4-1, the J call TRBJ1-4; tentatively, D is TRBD1 (5 bases). V dropped 3 bases and J dropped 9 bases, with 17 bases sitting between them. The CDR3 runs to 15 residues. Germline values: CDR1 MGHRA, CDR2 YSYEKL. CDR3 nucleotides: TGCGCCAGCAGCCATCGGGAACAGGATGAGAAAAAACTGTTTTTT. It is translated as CASSHREQDEKKLFF.

This clonotype was counted between two and nine times. This chain uses TRBV7-2 with TRBJ1-2; 7 positions match TRBD1. This CDR3 is built from 18 residues. V gave up 2 bases and J gave up 2 bases; unmatched junction bases: 14. Germline V gene lookup returns CDR1 SGHTA and CDR2 FQGNSA. CDR3 sequence (DNA): TGTGCCAGCAGCTTAATGAGCCTAGCTGACAGGGCCAACTATGGCTACACCTTC. Translated, it gives CASSLMSLADRANYGYTF.

V gene TRBV12-3 or TRBV12-4 combines with J gene TRBJ1-1; 10 positions match TRBD1. The CDR3 runs 15 residues. V gave up 3 bases and J gave up 4 bases; unmatched junction bases: 5. DNA for the CDR3: TGTGCCAGCAGTTTGACAGGGGGCGGGTCCACTGAAGCTTTCTTT. This sequence encodes CASSLTGGGSTEAFF.

This clonotype was seen a handful of times. The chain recombines TRBV2 with TRBJ2-7; a possible D gene is TRBD2 (6 bases). The ends were cut back, 6 bases at V and 4 bases at J, with 13 bases in the middle. CDR1 is SNHLY and CDR2 is FYNNEI in the germline V gene. The CDR3 is made up of 13 amino acids. The DNA of the CDR3 is TGTGCCAGCAGGACCGGGACTGAGTACGAGCAGTACTTC. Translation gives CASRTGTEYEQYF.

This chain connects TRBV28 to TRBJ2-3; D is unresolved. Germline CDR1 reads MDHEN; CDR2 reads SYDVKM. V dropped 5 bases and J dropped 1 base, with 13 bases sitting between them. CDR3 length: 15 amino acids. The CDR3 loop reads CASSPFFAGTDTQYF. The CDR3 DNA reads TGTGCCAGCAGTCCATTTTTCGCGGGCACAGATACGCAGTATTTT.

This clonotype has only a few counts. The rearrangement uses TRBV5-4 and TRBJ1-2, with 7 bases aligning to TRBD1. The CDR3 has 15 amino acids. CDR1 and CDR2 (germline): SGHNT, YYREEE (reference sequence). J was trimmed by 5 bases and V by 3 bases; bases with no gene match: 10. The CDR3 loop reads CASSSGSDRSYGYTF. The CDR3 DNA follows: TGTGCCAGCAGCTCAGGATCGGACAGGTCATATGGCTACACCTTC.

Only one count was recorded for this clonotype. The V and J genes are TRBV20-1 and TRBJ2-4, with 8 bases matching TRBD1. CDR1 and CDR2 from the germline V gene are DFQATT and SNEGSKA (reference sequence). This CDR3 spans 15 amino acids. The V segment lost 0 bases and the J segment 7 bases; nucleotides outside the gene matches: 8. The CDR3 region has the DNA TGCAGTGCTAGAGATATGGACAGGGAGGAGAACATTCAGTACTTC. It codes for CSARDMDREENIQYF.

This clonotype was seen a handful of times. V is TRBV11-2 and J is TRBJ2-5; possible D gene TRBD2, 7 bases. The CDR3 is 15 amino acids. The germline V and J ends were trimmed by 5 bases and 1 base, with 14 bases remaining between them. The germline V gene encodes CDR1 SGHAT and CDR2 FQNNGV. CDR3 sequence (DNA): TGTGCCAGCAGCCCCAGCCGGGGGGCCCAAGAGACCCAGTACTTC. Translation gives CASSPSRGAQETQYF.

The chain links TRBV4-3 to TRBJ2-7, with D possibly TRBD2 on 5 matching bases. Trimming left V 0 bases short and J 0 bases short, with 15 bases between. The germline gives CDR1 LGHNA, CDR2 YSLEER. The CDR3 sequence is 17 residues long. The CDR3: CASSQEAGITLSYEQYF. The CDR3, as DNA: TGCGCCAGCAGCCAAGAGGCCGGGATCACCCTCTCCTACGAGCAGTACTTC.

The V call is TRBV7-8, the J call TRBJ1-5; TRBD1 matches 8 bases. The germline gives CDR1 SGHVS, CDR2 FQNEAQ. CDR3 length: 15 amino acids. V lost 4 bases and J lost 4; bases outside the gene matches: 6. For the CDR3, the DNA is TGTGCCAGCAGCTCTGACAGGGGCGTGAATCAGCCCCAGCATTTT. Translation gives CASSSDRGVNQPQHF.

The table lists this clonotype with a few counts. J is TRBJ1-5 and V is TRBV7-8, with a possible D match to TRBD1 (5 bases). This CDR3 is 15 amino acids long. With 5 bases removed from V and 4 bases from J, the gap between germline ends came to 15 bases. Germline V gene lookup returns CDR1 SGHVS and CDR2 FQNEAQ. The CDR3: CASSPGGTLNQPQHF. CDR3 nucleotide sequence: TGTGCCAGCAGCCCTGGGGGGACCTTAAATCAGCCCCAGCATTTT.

CDR3 DNA: TGTGCCAGCGGGTCCAGGGGTAACAATTCACCCCTCCACTTT. This gives the protein CASGSRGNNSPLHF. This chain uses TRBV11-1 with TRBJ1-6, with D possibly TRBD1 on 6 matching bases. V was clipped by 8 bases and J by 7 bases, with 15 bases between them. Germline V gene data show CDR1 as SGHAT and CDR2 as FQDESV (reference sequence). The CDR3 consists of 14 residues.

This clonotype was recorded a few times. The V gene is TRBV4-1, the J gene TRBJ1-1; D is uncertain. V dropped 1 base and J dropped 0 bases, with 6 bases sitting between them. Germline values: CDR1 MGHRA, CDR2 YSYEKL. The CDR3 loop spans 14 amino acids. CDR3 sequence (DNA): TGCGCCAGCAGCCAAGCGGTAATGAACACTGAAGCTTTCTTT. Protein product: CASSQAVMNTEAFF.

At least ten counts were recorded for this clonotype. The chain employs TRBV11-2 and TRBJ2-1; 8 positions agree with TRBD1. The germline V gene has CDR1 SGHAT and CDR2 FQNNGV. J gave up 7 bases and V 5 bases, and 10 bases lay outside the gene matches. This CDR3 is built from 15 residues. The CDR3 nucleotides read TGTGCCAGCAGCAGTTCGACAGGGGTAGTGAATGAGCAGTTCTTC. This codes for CASSSSTGVVNEQFF.

This clonotype was counted a few times. The gene calls are TRBV6-2 or TRBV6-3 and TRBJ1-2, with D possibly being TRBD1 (5 bases). The germline gives CDR1 MNHEY, CDR2 SVGEGT. The CDR3 consists of 15 residues. Between the trimmed V and J ends, which lost 2 bases and 8 bases, there was a span of 18 bases. CDR3 sequence (DNA): TGTGCCAGCAGTTACGGGGCCGGCCCCACTGGCGGCTACACCTTC. Translating it yields CASSYGAGPTGGYTF.

The chain couples TRBV7-6 to TRBJ2-7; 12 bases agree with TRBD2. Losses at the gene ends were 1 base for V and 6 bases for J; bases not matched to a gene: 10. Germline V gene sequence: CDR1 SGHVS, CDR2 FNYEAQ. The CDR3 runs 17 residues. CDR3 sequence reads: CASSLESETSGGSEQYF. CDR3 in DNA: TGTGCCAGCAGCTTAGAGTCCGAGACTAGCGGGGGTAGCGAGCAGTACTTC.

This clonotype was counted a few times. The chain combines TRBV4-1 with TRBJ1-6, with 7 bases fitting TRBD1. The CDR3 contains 18 residues. CDR1 and CDR2 from the germline V gene are MGHRA and YSYEKL. J gave up 1 base and V 0 bases, and 6 bases lay outside the gene matches. CDR3 sequence (DNA): TGCGCCAGCAGCCAAGATGCAGGGGGACCTTCCTATAATTCACCCCTCCACTTT. Protein sequence: CASSQDAGGPSYNSPLHF.

This clonotype showed up just a few times. V and J are TRBV7-9 and TRBJ2-2; D ambiguous. Germline V lookup: CDR1 SEHNR, CDR2 FQNEAQ (reference sequence). The CDR3 extends over 15 amino acids. V lost 1 base and J 3 bases, leaving 9 bases between the germline ends. The chain's CDR3 is CASSLEIQDTGELFF. In nucleotides, the CDR3 is TGTGCCAGCAGCTTAGAGATCCAGGACACCGGGGAGCTGTTTTTT.

The gene calls are TRBV7-9 and TRBJ1-1; D gene ambiguous. Per germline, CDR1 SEHNR and CDR2 FQNEAQ (reference sequence). The CDR3 is 14 amino acids. The V end was cut by 3 bases, the J end by 3 bases, with 11 bases between. This chain's CDR3 is CASSFPGRYTEAFF. Here the CDR3 DNA reads TGTGCCAGCAGCTTTCCTGGACGGTACACTGAAGCTTTCTTT.